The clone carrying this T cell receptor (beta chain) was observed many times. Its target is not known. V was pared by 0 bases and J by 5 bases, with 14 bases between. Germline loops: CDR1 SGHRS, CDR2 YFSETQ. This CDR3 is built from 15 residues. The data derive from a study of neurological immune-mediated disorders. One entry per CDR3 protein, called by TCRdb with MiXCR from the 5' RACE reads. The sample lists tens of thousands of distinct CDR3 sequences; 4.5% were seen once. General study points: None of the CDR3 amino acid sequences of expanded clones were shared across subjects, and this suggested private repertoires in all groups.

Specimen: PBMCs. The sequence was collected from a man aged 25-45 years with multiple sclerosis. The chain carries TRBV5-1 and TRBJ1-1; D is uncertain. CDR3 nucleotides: TGCGCCAGCAGCTTGGCAACGGGCGGAGGGACTGAAGCTTTCTTT. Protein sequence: CASSLATGGGTEAFF.